This entry describes one T cell receptor beta chain. No antigen is known for it. This record comes from a study of CD8 T cells in Susac syndrome. Study outcomes and limitations: It was acknowledged in the study that its TCR sequencing and HLA analysis involved a relatively small number of individuals.

An amount of RNA that ranged from roughly 0.5 to 1 ug was reverse transcribed with random hexamers. TCR beta CDR3 was amplified by immunoSEQ covering 54 Vbeta and 13 Jbeta. TCRdb independently ran MiXCR on the immunoSEQ multiplex PCR reads; one entry per CDR3 protein. In the table there are about 180,000 distinct CDR3 sequences, 80% to 95% of which are singletons. Trimming left V 0 bases short and J 1 base short, with 12 bases between. CDR3 length: 16 amino acids. From blood CD8+ and CD4+ T cells, TCR beta sequences were generated. TEMRA cells were enriched by FACS, while CD8+ and CD4+ T cells were obtained through a negative isolation that was performed magnetically.

The chain joins TRBV12-3 or TRBV12-4 to TRBJ2-5; the D is unclear. What was sequenced was CD4+ T cells from PBMCs. The sequence derives from a human donor with multiple sclerosis. The CDR3 is CASSLAHSSSQETQYF. The DNA for the CDR3 is TGTGCCAGCAGTTTAGCGCATAGTAGCTCCCAAGAGACCCAGTACTTC.